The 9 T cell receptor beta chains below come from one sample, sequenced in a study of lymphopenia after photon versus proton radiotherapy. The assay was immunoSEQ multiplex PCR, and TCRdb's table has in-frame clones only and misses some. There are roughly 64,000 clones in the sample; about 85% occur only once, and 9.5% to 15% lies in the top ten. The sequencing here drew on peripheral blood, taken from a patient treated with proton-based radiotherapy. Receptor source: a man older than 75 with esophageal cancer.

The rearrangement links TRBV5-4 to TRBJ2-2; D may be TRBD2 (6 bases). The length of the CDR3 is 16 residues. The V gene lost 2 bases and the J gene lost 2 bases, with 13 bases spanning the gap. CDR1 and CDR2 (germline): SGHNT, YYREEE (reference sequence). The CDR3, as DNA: TGTGCCAGCAGCTTTGCGGGGCGGTCTAACACCGGGGAGCTGTTTTTT. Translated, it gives CASSFAGRSNTGELFF.

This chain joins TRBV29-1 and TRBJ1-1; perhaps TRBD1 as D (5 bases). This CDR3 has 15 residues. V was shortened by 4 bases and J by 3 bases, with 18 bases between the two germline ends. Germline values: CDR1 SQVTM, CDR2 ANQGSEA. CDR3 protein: CSVAGGAGWDTEAFF. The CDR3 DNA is TGCAGCGTTGCTGGCGGGGCAGGGTGGGACACTGAAGCTTTCTTT.

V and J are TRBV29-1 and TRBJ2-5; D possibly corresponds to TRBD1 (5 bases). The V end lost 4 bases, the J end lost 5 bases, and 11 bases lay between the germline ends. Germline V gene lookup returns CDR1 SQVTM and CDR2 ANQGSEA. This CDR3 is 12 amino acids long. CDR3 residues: CSVADSHETQYF. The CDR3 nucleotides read TGCAGCGTTGCCGACAGCCACGAGACCCAGTACTTC.

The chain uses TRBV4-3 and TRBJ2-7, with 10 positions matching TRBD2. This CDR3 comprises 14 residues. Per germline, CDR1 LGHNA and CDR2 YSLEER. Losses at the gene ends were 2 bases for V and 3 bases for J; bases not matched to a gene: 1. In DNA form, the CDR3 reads TGCGCCAGCAGCCAATTAGCGGGGGGCTACGAGCAGTACTTC. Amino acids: CASSQLAGGYEQYF.

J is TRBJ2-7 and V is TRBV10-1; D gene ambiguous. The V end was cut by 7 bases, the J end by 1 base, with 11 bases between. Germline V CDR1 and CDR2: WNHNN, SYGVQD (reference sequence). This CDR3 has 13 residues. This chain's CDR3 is CASNKGNSYEQYF. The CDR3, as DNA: TGCGCCAGCAACAAAGGGAATTCCTACGAGCAGTACTTC.

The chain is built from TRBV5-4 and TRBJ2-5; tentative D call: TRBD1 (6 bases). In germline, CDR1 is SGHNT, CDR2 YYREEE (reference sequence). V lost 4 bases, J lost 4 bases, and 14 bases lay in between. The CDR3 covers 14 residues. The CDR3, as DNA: TGTGCCAGCAGCGTAAACAGGGTTGGAGAGACCCAGTACTTC. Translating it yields CASSVNRVGETQYF.

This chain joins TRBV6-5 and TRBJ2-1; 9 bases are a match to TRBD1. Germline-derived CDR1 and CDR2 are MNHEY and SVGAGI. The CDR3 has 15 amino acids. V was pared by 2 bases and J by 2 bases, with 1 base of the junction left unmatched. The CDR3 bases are TGTGCCAGCAGTTACGGACAGGGGCCCTACAATGAGCAGTTCTTC. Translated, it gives CASSYGQGPYNEQFF.

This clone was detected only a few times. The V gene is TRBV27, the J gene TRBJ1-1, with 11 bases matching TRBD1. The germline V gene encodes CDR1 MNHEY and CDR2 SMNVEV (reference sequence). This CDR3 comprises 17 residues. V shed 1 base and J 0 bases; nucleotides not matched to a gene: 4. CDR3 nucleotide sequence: TGTGCCAGCAGTTTATTGGGGACAGGGGGGATGAACACTGAAGCTTTCTTT. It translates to CASSLLGTGGMNTEAFF.

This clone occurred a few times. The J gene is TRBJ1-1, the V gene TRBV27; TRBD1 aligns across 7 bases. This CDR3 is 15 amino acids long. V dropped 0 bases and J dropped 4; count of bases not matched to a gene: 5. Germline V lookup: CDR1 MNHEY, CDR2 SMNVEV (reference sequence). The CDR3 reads CASSLSRQGVTEAFF. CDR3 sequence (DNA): TGTGCCAGCAGTTTATCTCGGCAGGGGGTCACTGAAGCTTTCTTT.